This T cell receptor (beta chain) originates from a study of blood T cell repertoires in COVID-19. The overall study: COVID-19 samples collected from the United States, Italy and Spain covered acute and convalescent phases.

Per the original data handling: How many nucleated cells were present was estimated from reference gene primer amplification. Only in-frame clones appear in the TCRdb table, and some are missing; sequencing was by immunoSEQ multiplex PCR. V, J and clone size are taken as reported in that table, and D and trimming were inferred from the DNA itself. The table records around 95,000 clones, 70% to 90% of them present only once. Sequenced input: peripheral blood. The origin of this receptor is a human donor in a cohort sampled during active COVID-19.

CDR3: CASSPPRVSYNEQFF. The CDR3 DNA follows: TGTGCCAGCAGCCCACCCCGGGTCTCCTACAATGAGCAGTTCTTC. The gene calls are TRBV3-1 (or the pseudogene TRBV3-2) and TRBJ2-1; D not certain. This CDR3 is built from 15 residues. CDR1 LGHDT and CDR2 YNNKEL come from the germline V gene (reference sequence). Trimming stripped 4 bases from V and 0 bases from J, with 10 bases between.